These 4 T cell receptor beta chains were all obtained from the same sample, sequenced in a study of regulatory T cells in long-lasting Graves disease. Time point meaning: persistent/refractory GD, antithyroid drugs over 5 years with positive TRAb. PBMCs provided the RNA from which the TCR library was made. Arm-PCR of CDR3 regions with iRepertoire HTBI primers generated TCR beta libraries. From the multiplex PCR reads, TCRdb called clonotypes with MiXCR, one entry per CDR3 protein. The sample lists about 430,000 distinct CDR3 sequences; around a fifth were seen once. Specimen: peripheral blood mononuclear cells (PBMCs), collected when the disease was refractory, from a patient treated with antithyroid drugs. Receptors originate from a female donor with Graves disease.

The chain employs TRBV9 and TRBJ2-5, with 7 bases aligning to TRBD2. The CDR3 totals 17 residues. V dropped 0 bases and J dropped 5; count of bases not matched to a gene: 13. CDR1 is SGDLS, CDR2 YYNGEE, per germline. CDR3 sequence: CASSVGVGGSDLETQYF. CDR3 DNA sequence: TGTGCCAGCAGCGTAGGGGTGGGCGGGAGTGACTTGGAGACCCAGTACTTC.

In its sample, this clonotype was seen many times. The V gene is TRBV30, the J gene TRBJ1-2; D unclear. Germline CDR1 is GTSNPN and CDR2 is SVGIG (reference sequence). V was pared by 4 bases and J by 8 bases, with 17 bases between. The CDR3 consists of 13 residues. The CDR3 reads CAWTHSPAVGYTF. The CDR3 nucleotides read TGTGCCTGGACTCACTCGCCGGCCGTCGGCTACACCTTC.

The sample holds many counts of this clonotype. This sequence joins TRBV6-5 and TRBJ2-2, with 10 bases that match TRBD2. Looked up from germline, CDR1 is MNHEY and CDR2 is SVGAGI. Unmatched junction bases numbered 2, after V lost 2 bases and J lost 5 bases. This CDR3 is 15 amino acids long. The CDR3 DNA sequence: TGTGCCAGCAGTTACATGACTAGCGGGACCGGGGAGCTGTTTTTT. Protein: CASSYMTSGTGELFF.

DNA of the CDR3: TGTGCCATCAGTGAGTCTAATTCGGAATTCTTGAGCACTGAAGCTTTCTTT. This translates into CAISESNSEFLSTEAFF. The rearrangement links TRBV10-3 to TRBJ1-1, with D unresolved. V lost 0 bases and J 4 bases, leaving 18 bases between the germline ends. The CDR3 has 17 amino acids. Per germline, CDR1 ENHRY and CDR2 SYGVKD.